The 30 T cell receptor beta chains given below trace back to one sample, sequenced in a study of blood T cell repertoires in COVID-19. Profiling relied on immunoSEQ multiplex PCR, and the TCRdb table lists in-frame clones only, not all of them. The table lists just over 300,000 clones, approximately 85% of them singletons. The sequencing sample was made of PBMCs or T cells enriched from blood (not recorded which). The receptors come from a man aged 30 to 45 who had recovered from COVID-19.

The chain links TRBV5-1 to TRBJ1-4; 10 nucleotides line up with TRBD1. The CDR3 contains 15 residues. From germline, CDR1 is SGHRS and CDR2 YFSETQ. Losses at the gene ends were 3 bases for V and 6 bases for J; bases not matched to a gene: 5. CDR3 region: CASSSGQGLYEKLFF. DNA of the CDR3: TGCGCCAGCAGCTCGGGACAGGGGCTTTATGAAAAACTGTTTTTT.

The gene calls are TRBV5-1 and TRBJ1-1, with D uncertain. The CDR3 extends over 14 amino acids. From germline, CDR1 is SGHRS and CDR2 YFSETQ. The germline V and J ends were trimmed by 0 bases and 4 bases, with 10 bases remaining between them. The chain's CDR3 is CASSLGVAGTEAFF. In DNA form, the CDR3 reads TGCGCCAGCAGCTTGGGGGTTGCGGGCACTGAAGCTTTCTTT.

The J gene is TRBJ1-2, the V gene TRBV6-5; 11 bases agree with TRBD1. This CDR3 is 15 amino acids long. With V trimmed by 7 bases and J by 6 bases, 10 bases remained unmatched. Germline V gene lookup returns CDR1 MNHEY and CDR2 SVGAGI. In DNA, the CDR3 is TGTGCCAGCAAAGCCCCGGGACAGGGGGGCGATGGCTACACCTTC. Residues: CASKAPGQGGDGYTF.

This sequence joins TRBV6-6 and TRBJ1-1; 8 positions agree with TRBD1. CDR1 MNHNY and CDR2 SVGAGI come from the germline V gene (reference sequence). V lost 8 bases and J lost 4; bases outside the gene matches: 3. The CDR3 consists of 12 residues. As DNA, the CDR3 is TGTGCCAGCGCAGGGGGCTCCACTGAAGCTTTCTTT. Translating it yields CASAGGSTEAFF.

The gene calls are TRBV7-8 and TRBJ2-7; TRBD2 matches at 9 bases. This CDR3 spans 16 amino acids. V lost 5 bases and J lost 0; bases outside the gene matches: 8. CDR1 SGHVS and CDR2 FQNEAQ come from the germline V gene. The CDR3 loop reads CASSTLAGAFSYEQYF. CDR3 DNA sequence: TGTGCCAGCAGCACCTTAGCGGGGGCCTTCTCCTACGAGCAGTACTTC.

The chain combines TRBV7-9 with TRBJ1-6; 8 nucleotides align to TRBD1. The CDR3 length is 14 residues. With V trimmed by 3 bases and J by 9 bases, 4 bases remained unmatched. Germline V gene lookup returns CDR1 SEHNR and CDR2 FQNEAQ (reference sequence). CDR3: CASSLTGEGSPLHF. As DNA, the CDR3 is TGTGCCAGCAGCTTGACAGGGGAGGGTTCACCCCTCCACTTT.

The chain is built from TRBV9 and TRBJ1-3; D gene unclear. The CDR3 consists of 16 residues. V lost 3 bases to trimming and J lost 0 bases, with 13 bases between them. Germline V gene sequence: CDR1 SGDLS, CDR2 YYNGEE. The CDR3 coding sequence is TGTGCCAGCAGCGCTAGTCCCACCCACTCTGGAAACACCATATATTTT. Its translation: CASSASPTHSGNTIYF.

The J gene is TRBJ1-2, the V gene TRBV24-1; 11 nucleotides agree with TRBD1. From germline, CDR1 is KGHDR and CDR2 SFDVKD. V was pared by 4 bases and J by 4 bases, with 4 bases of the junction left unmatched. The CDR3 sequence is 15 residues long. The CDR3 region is CATSDRTGGRYGYTF. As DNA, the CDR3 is TGTGCCACCAGTGACAGGACAGGGGGCCGCTATGGCTACACCTTC.

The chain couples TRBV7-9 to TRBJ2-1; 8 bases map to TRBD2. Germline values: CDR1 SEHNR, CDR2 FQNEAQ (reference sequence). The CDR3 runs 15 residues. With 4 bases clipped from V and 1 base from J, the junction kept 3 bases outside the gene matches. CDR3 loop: CASSYIAGSYNEQFF. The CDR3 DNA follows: TGTGCCAGCAGCTACATAGCGGGGTCCTACAATGAGCAGTTCTTC.

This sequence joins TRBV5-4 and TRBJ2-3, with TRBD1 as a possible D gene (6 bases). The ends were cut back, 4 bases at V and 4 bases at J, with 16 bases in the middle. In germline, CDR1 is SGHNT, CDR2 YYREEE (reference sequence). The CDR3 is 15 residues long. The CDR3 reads CASSTTGFRADTQYF. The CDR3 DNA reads TGTGCCAGCAGCACGACAGGATTTCGAGCAGATACGCAGTATTTT.

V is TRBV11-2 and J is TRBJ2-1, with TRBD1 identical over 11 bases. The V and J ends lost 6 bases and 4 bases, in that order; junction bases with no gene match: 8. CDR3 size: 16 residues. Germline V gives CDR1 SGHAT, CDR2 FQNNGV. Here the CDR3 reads CASRTIRDRGYNEQFF. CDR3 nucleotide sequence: TGTGCCAGCAGGACAATCCGGGACAGGGGGTACAATGAGCAGTTCTTC. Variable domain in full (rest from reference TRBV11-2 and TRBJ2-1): EAGVAQSPRYKIIEKRQSVAFWCNPISGHATLYWYQQILGQGPKLLIQFQNNGVVDDSQLPKDRFSAERLKGVDSTLKIQPAKLEDSAVYLCASRTIRDRGYNEQFFGPGTRLTVL.

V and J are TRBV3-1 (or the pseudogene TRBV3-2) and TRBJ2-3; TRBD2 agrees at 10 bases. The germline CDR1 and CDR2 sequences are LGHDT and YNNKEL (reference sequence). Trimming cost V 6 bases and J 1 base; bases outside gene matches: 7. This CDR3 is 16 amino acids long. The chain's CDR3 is CASRADSGGRTDTQYF. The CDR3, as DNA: TGTGCCAGCAGAGCCGATAGCGGGGGGCGCACAGATACGCAGTATTTT.

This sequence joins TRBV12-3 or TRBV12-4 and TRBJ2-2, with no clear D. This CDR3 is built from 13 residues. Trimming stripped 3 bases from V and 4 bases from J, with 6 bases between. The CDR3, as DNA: TGTGCCAGCAGTTTCATTCCCACCGGGGAGCTGTTTTTT. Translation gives CASSFIPTGELFF.

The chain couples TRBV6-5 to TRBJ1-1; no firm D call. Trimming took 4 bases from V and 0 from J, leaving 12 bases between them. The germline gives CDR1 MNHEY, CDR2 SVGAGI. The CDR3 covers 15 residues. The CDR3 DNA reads TGTGCCAGCAGTTCGGGTCACGATATGAACACTGAAGCTTTCTTT. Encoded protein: CASSSGHDMNTEAFF.

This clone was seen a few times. The chain's CDR3 is CASSGPQGLAGGNEQFF. CDR3 in DNA: TGTGCCAGCAGTGGACCCCAGGGACTAGCGGGGGGTAATGAGCAGTTCTTC. This chain uses TRBV6-1 with TRBJ2-1, with TRBD2 matching over 15 bases. Germline CDR1 and CDR2: MNHNS and SASEGT. The trim removed 4 bases at V and 7 bases at J, leaving 8 bases unmatched. This CDR3 has 17 residues.

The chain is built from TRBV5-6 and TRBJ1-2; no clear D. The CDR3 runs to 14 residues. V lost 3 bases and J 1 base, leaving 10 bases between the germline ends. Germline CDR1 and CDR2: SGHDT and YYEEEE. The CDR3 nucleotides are TGTGCCAGCAGCTACGGTGAGGGTAACTATGGCTACACCTTC. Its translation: CASSYGEGNYGYTF.

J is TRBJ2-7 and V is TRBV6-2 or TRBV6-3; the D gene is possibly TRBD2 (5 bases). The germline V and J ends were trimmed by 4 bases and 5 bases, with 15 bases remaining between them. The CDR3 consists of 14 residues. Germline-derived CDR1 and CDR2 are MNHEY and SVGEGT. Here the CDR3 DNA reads TGTGCCAGCAGTTTTATATTGATGGGAGACGAGCAGTACTTC. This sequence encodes CASSFILMGDEQYF.

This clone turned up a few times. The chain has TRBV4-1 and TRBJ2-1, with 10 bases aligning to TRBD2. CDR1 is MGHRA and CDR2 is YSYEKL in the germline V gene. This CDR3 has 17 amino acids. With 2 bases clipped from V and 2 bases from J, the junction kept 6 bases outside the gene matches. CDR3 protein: CASSQKGTSVPYNEQFF. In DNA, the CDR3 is TGCGCCAGCAGCCAAAAAGGGACTAGCGTCCCCTACAATGAGCAGTTCTTC.

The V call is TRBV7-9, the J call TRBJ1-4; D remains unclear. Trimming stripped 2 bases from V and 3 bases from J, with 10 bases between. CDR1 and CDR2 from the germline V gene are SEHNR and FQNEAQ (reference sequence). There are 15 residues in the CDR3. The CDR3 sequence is CASSLRGSANEKLFF. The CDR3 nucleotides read TGTGCCAGCAGCTTACGCGGATCGGCTAATGAAAAACTGTTTTTT.

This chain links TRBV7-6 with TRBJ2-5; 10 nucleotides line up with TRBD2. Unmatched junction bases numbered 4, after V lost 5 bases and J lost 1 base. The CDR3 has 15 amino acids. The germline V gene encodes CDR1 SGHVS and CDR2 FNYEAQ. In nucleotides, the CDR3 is TGTGCCAGCAGCCCCAGGACTAGCGGCCAAGAGACCCAGTACTTC. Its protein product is CASSPRTSGQETQYF.

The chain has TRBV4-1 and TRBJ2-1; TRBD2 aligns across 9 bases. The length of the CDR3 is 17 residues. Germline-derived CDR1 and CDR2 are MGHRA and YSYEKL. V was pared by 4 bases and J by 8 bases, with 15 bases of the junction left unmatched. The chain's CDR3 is CASSPARGRGGGYEQFF. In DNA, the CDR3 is TGCGCCAGCAGCCCCGCTAGGGGGCGGGGGGGTGGATATGAGCAGTTCTTC.

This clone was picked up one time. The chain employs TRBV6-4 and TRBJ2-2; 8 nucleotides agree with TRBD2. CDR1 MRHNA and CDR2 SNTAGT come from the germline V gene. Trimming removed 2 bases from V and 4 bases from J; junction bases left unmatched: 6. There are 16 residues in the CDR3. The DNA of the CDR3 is TGTGCCAGCAGTGACGGCGGGGGGCCCGGCACCGGGGAGCTGTTTTTT. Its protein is CASSDGGGPGTGELFF.

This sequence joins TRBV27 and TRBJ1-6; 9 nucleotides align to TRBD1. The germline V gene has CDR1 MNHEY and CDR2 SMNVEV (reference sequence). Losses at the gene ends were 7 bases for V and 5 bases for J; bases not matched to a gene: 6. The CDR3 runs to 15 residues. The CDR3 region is CASTDTGGNNSPLHF. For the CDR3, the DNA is TGTGCCAGCACCGACACAGGGGGCAATAATTCACCCCTCCACTTT.

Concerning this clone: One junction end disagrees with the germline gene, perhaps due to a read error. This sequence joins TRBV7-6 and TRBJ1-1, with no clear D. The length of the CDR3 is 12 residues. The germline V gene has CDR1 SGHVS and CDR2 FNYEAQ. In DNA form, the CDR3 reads TGTGCCAGCAGCTTACAGAACGCTGAAGCTTTCTTT. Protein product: CASSLQNAEAFF.

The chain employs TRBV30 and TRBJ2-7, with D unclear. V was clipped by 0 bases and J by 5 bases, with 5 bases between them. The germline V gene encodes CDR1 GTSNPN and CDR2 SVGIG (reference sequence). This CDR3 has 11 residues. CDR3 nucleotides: TGTGCCTGGAGTGTATCAGACGAGCAGTACTTC. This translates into CAWSVSDEQYF.

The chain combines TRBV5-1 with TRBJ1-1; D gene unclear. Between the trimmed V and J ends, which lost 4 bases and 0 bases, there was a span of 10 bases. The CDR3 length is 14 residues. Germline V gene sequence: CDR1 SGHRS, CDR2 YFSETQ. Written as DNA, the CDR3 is TGCGCCAGCAGCCTGGACGGGATGAACACTGAAGCTTTCTTT. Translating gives CASSLDGMNTEAFF.

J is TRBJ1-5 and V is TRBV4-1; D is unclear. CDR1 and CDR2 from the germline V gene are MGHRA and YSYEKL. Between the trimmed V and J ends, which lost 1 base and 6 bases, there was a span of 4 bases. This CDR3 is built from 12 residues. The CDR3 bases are TGCGCCAGCAGCCAAGGCGGTCAGCCCCAGCATTTT. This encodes CASSQGGQPQHF.

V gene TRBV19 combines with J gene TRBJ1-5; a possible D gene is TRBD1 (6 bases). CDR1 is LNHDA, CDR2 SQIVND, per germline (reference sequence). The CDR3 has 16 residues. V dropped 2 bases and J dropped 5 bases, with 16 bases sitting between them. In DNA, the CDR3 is TGTGCCAGTAGTATACTAAGGGGGGGGACTTATCAGCCCCAGCATTTT. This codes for CASSILRGGTYQPQHF.

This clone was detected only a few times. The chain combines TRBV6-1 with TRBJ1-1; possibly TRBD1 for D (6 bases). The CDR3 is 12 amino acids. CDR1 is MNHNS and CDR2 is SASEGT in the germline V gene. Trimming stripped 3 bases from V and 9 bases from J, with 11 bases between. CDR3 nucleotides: TGTGCCAGCAGTGACGGACAGAAGAAAGCTTTCTTT. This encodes CASSDGQKKAFF.

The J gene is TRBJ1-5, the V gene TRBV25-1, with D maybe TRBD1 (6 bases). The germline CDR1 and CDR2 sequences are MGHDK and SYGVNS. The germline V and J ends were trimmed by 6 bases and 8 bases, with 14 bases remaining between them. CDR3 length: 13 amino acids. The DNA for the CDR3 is TGTGCCAGCAGACAGGGTCGGGAAGAGCCCCAGCATTTT. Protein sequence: CASRQGREEPQHF.